The rows below give T cell receptor beta chains drawn from one sample of a study of post-analysis software for immune sequencing data. MiXCR was run by TCRdb on the PCR reads, yielding one entry per CDR3 protein. The table lists 740,000 or so distinct CDR3 sequences, around 53% of them singletons, with roughly 4.4% in the top ten. Sample: blood. Receptors originate from a girl under 18 with multiple sclerosis. Each CDR3 is given with its conserved first and last residue. The D gene is left open where the match is weak. A clone size is listed for some rows: how often the clone was seen (once, few, many), or a class if it is expanded.

>TRBD1|TRBJ1-4|TRBV20-1|.
TGCAGTGCCCAATCCCTACACAGGGGTAGGAATGAAAAACTGTTTTTT
CSAQSLHRGRNEKLFF
>.|TRBJ2-7|TRBV6-1|.
TGTGCCAGCTTAACCCTAGCTTCGAACGAGCAGTACTTC
CASLTLASNEQYF
>TRBD2|TRBJ2-1|TRBV29-1|.
TGCAGCGTTGAAGCAGGGGGAACTAGCGGGAGTTGGGTGCAGTTCTTC
CSVEAGGTSGSWVQFF
>TRBD1|TRBJ1-5|TRBV2|.
TGTGCCAGCAGGGGGACAGGGAGAGTCAATAGCAATCAGCCCCAGCATTTT
CASRGTGRVNSNQPQHF
>TRBD2|TRBJ2-7|TRBV20-1|.
TGCAGTGCTAGAGGCACGCGACTAGCGAGACAGAGTGAGCAGTACTTC
CSARGTRLARQSEQYF
>.|TRBJ2-5|TRBV5-1|few
TGCGCCAGCAGCTTGGCCAGGGCAGCCTACGAGACCCAGTACTTC
CASSLARAAYETQYF
>.|TRBJ2-1|TRBV7-9|.
TGTGCCAGCGCGTGGGGTCATGAGCAGTTCTTC
CASAWGHEQFF
>TRBD1|TRBJ2-7|TRBV6-6|.
TGTGCCAGCAGTTACACAGGGGGCGGCGAGCAGTACTTC
CASSYTGGGEQYF
>TRBD2|TRBJ2-1|TRBV9|.
TGTGCCAGCAGCGGCACTAGCGGGAGCTCCTCCTACAATGAGCAGTTCTTC
CASSGTSGSSSYNEQFF
>.|TRBJ2-6|TRBV4-1|medium-sized
TGCGCCAGCAGCCAAGTCCCTACCTCTGGGGCCAACGTCCTGACTTTC
CASSQVPTSGANVLTF
>TRBD2|TRBJ2-3|TRBV28|.
TGTGCCAGCAGTTTCGATGCCCTTAGCGGGAGGTACTCCACAGATACGCAGTATTTT
CASSFDALSGRYSTDTQYF
>.|TRBJ1-5|TRBV5-1|.
TGCGCCAGCAGCTTGGGGGCAGGGGCGCCCAATCAGCCCCAGCATTTT
CASSLGAGAPNQPQHF
>.|TRBJ2-1|TRBV19|.
TGTGCCAGTAGTTTCGTTAGCAATGAGCAGTTCTTC
CASSFVSNEQFF
>TRBD2|TRBJ2-5|TRBV7-9|.
TGTGCCACCCTTAGGGTGGAAAGCGGGAGAGAGACCCAGTACTTC
CATLRVESGRETQYF
>.|TRBJ2-7|TRBV2|.
TGTGCCAGCAGTGATCAGGGGAGCTCCTACGAGCAGTACTTC
CASSDQGSSYEQYF
>TRBD1|TRBJ1-2|TRBV6-6|.
TGTGCCAGCAGTTACGTGGACAGGGCGATGGATGGCTACACCTTC
CASSYVDRAMDGYTF
>TRBD1|TRBJ2-2|TRBV5-1|.
TGCGCCAGCAGCACGGGGACAGGGGGCGCGTATACCGGGGAGCTGTTTTTT
CASSTGTGGAYTGELFF
>.|TRBJ2-7|TRBV12-3/TRBV12-4|.
TGTGCCAGCAGTTCCTCACGGTCGACAAACTACGAGCAGTACTTC
CASSSSRSTNYEQYF
>.|TRBJ2-1|TRBV4-1|few
TGCGCCAGCAGCCAAGAACTAGCCAAAACCTCCTACAATGAGCAGTTCTTC
CASSQELAKTSYNEQFF
>.|TRBJ2-7|TRBV20-1|.
TGCAGTGCTAGTCGTTTTGAAGCTAGCTCCTACGAGCAGTACTTC
CSASRFEASSYEQYF
>TRBD1|TRBJ2-1|TRBV14|.
TGTGCCAGCAGCCAAGAAGGGGGCCCCTACTACAATGAGCAGTTCTTC
CASSQEGGPYYNEQFF
>.|TRBJ2-4|TRBV3-1|.
TGTGCCAGCAGCCAAGAGAATTCGCAGACTTTAGCCAAAAACATTCAGTACTTC
CASSQENSQTLAKNIQYF
>TRBD1|TRBJ1-4|TRBV12-3/TRBV12-4|.
TGTGCCAGCAGTCCCTGGGACAGATCAACTAATGAAAAACTGTTTTTT
CASSPWDRSTNEKLFF
>.|TRBJ2-3|TRBV20-1|.
TGCAGTGCCCCTTGGGAGGGGGATAGCACAGATACGCAGTATTTT
CSAPWEGDSTDTQYF